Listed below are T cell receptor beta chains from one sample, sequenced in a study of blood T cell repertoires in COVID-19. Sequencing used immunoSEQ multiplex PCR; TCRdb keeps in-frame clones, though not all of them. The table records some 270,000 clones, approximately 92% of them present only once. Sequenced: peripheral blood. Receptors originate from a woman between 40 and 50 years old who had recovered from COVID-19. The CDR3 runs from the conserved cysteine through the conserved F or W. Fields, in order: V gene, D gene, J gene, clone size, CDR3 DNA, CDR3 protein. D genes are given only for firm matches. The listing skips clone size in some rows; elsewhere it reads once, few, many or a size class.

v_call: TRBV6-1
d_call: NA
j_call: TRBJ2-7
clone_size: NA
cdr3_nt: TGTGCCAGCAGTGACGCGGGCGGATCCTACGAGCAGTACTTC
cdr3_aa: CASSDAGGSYEQYF

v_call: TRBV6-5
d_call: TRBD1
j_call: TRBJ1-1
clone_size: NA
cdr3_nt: TGTGCCAGCAGTCGGACAGGGATGAACACTGAAGCTTTCTTT
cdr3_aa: CASSRTGMNTEAFF

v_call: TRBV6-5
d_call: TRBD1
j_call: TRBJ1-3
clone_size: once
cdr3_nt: TGTGCCAGCAGTTTCGGACAGGGCTCTGGAAACACCATATATTTT
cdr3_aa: CASSFGQGSGNTIYF

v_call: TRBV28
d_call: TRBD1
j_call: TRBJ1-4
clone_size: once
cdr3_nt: TGTGCCAGCAGAATAAACCGGGGACAGGATAATGAAAAACTGTTTTTT
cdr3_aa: CASRINRGQDNEKLFF

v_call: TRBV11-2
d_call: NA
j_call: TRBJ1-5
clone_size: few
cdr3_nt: TGTGCCAGCAGCTTAGGCGCAGGGAACAATCAGCCCCAGCATTTT
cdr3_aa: CASSLGAGNNQPQHF

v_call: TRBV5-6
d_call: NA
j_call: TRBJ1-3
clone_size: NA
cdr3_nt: TGTGCCACCGGGGGGAGGGTTGGAAACACCATATATTTT
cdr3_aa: CATGGRVGNTIYF

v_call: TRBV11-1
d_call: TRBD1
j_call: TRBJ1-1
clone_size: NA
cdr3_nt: TGTGCCAGCAGCTTTACCGGGACAGGAGGGTTCACTGAAGCTTTCTTT
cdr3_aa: CASSFTGTGGFTEAFF

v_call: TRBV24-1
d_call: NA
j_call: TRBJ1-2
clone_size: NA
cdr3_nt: TGTGCCACCAGTGATGGGGGGACTAACTATGGCTACACCTTC
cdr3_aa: CATSDGGTNYGYTF

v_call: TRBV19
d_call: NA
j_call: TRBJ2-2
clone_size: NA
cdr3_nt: TGTGCCAGCCCGACTAGTACCGGGGAGCTGTTTTTT
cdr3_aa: CASPTSTGELFF

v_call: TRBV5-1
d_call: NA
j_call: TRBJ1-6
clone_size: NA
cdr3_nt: TGCGCCAGCAGCTTGGCGGCAGGGCCCCTCCACTTT
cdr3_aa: CASSLAAGPLHF

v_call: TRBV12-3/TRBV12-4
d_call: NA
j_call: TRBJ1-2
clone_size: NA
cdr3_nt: TGTGCCAGCGCCGCGGAGAACTATGGCTACACCTTC
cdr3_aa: CASAAENYGYTF

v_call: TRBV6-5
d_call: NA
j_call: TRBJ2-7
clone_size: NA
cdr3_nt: TGTGCCAGCAGTTATACCGGACAGAGCTACGAGCAGTACTTC
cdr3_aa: CASSYTGQSYEQYF

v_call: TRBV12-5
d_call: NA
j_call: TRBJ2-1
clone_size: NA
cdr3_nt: TGTGCTAGTGGTTTCTCACTTTTGGGGGCATTTTACAATGAGCAGTTCTTC
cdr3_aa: CASGFSLLGAFYNEQFF

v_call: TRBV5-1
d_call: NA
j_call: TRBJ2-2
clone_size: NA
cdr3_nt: TGCGCCAGCAGCTTGGGGCCAACCCGTACGTCCACCGGGGAGCTGTTTTTT
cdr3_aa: CASSLGPTRTSTGELFF

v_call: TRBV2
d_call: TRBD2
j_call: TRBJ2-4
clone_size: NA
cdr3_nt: TGTGCCAGCCTAGCGGGCCAGGGAAACATTCAGTACTTC
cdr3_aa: CASLAGQGNIQYF

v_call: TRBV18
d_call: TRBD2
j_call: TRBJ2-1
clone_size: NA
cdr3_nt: TGTGCCAGCTCACCAACTAGCGGAGACTACAATGAGCAGTTCTTC
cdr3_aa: CASSPTSGDYNEQFF

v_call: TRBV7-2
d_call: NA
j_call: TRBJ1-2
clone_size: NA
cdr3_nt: TGTGCCAGCAGCTTATCCCCCGGAGAGGGCTACACCTTC
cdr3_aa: CASSLSPGEGYTF

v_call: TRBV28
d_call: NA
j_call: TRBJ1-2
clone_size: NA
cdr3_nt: TGTGCCAGCAGTTTCAGGGATAACTATGGCTACACCTTC
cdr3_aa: CASSFRDNYGYTF

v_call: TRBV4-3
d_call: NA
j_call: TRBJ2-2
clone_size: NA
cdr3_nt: TGCGCCAGCGCCAGGCTTCGGTCCGGGGAGCTGTTTTTT
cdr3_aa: CASARLRSGELFF

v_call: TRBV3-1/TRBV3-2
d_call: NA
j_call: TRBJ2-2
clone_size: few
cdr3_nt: TGTGCCAGCAACCAAATACACGGGGAGCTGTTTTTT
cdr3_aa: CASNQIHGELFF

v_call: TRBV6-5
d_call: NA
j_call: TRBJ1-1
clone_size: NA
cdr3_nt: TGTGCCAGCAGTCAGACACAACCTGAAGCTTTCTTT
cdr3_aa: CASSQTQPEAFF

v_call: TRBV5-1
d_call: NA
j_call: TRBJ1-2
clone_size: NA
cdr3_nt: TGCGCCAGCAGCGGTAGCCCCCTCTATGGCTACACCTTC
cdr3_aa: CASSGSPLYGYTF

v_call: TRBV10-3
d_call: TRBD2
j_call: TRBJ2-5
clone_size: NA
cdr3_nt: TGTGCCATCAGTGGAGGACTAGCGGGGAACGAAGAGACCCAGTACTTC
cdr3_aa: CAISGGLAGNEETQYF

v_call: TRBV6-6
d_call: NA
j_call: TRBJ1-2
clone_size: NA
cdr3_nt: TGTGCCAGCAGCTTTACAGGGAGTAGCTACACCTTC
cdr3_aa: CASSFTGSSYTF

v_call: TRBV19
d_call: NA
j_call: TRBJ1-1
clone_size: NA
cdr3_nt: TGTGCCAGTACGAAGGGGATACCGAACACTGAAGCTTTCTTT
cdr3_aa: CASTKGIPNTEAFF

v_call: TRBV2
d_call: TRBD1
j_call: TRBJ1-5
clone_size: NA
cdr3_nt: TGTGCCAGCAGTGAAGCAGGGGGCTTGGGCAATCAGCCCCAGCATTTT
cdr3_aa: CASSEAGGLGNQPQHF

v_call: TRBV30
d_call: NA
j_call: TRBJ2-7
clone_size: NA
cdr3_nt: TGTGCCTGGAGTAGGGACGTCGGAGGGGAGTACTTC
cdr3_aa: CAWSRDVGGEYF

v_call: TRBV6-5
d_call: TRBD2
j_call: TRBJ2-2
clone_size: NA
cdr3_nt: TGTGCCAGCGCCCCGGGACTAGCGGCCACCGGGGAGCTGTTTTTT
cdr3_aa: CASAPGLAATGELFF

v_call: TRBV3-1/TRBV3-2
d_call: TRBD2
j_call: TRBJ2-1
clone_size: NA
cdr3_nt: TGTGCCAGCAGCCAAGAGGGCTATGGGCTAGCGGGGGGGAGAGGAAGGAATGAGCAGTTCTTC
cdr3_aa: CASSQEGYGLAGGRGRNEQFF

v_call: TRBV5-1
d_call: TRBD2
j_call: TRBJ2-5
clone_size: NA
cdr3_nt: TGCGCCAGCAGCTTGTATCTAGCGGGGGTAGAGACCCAGTACTTC
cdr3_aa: CASSLYLAGVETQYF

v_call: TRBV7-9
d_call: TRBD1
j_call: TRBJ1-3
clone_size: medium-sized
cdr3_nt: TGTGCCAGCAGTTACGTTGGACAGGGAGAGGAAAACACCATATATTTT
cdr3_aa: CASSYVGQGEENTIYF

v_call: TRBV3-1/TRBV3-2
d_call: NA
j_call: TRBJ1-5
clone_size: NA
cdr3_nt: TGTGCCAGCAGCCAAGAGGAGGGGCCCCAGCATTTT
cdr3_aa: CASSQEEGPQHF

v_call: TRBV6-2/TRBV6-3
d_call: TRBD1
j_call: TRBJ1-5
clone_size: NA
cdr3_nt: TGTGCCAGCAGCCTCACGGACAGGGTTGGGAATCAGCCCCAGCATTTT
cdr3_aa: CASSLTDRVGNQPQHF

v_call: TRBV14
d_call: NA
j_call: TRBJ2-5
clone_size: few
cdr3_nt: TGTGCCAGCTGTCCGGCGGGCGTCGTGACCCAGTACTTC
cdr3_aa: CASCPAGVVTQYF

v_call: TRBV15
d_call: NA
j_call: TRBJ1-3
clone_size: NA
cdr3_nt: TGTGCCACCAGCAGAGGAGGGACACGCAGCTCTGGAAACACCATATATTTT
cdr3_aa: CATSRGGTRSSGNTIYF

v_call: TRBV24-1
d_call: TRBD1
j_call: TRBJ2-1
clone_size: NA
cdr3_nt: TGTGCCACCAGTGATCCACAGGGGGGCTCCTACAATGAGCAGTTCTTC
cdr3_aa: CATSDPQGGSYNEQFF

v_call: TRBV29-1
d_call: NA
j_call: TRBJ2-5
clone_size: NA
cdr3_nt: TGCAGCGCCTCGTCGGGGCAAGAGACCCAGTACTTC
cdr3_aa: CSASSGQETQYF

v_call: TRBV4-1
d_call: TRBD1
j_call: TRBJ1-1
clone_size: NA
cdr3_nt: TGCGCCAGCAGCCAAGTCGGACAGGGGACGAACACTGAAGCTTTCTTT
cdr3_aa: CASSQVGQGTNTEAFF

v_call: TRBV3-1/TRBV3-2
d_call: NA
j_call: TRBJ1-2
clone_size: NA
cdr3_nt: TGTGCCAGCTCAGGTCGAGACGGCTACACCTTC
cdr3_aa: CASSGRDGYTF

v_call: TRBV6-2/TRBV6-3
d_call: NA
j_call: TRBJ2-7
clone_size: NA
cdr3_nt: TGTGCCAGCAGCCACCCGGAGGGCGAGCAGTACTTC
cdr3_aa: CASSHPEGEQYF

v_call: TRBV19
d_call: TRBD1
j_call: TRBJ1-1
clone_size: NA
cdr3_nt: TGTGCCAGTAGGACCCACAGGGGTGGAACTGAAGCTTTCTTT
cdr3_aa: CASRTHRGGTEAFF

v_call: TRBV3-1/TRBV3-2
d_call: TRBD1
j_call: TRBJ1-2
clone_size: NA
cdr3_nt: TGTGCCAGCAGCCAAGTCATGACAGGGTACACCTTC
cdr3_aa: CASSQVMTGYTF

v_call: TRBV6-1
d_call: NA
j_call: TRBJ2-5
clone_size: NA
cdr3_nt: TGTGCCAGCAACCTGGGCAGCCAAGAGACCCAGTACTTC
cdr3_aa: CASNLGSQETQYF

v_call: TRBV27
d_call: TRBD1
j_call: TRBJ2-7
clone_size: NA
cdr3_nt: TGTGCCAGCAGTTTATCGGACAGGGGGGGCCGCGAGCAGTACTTC
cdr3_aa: CASSLSDRGGREQYF

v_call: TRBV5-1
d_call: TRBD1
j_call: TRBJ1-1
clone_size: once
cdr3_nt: TGCGCCAGCAGCTTATCAGGGGGCACTGAAGCTTTCTTT
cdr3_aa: CASSLSGGTEAFF

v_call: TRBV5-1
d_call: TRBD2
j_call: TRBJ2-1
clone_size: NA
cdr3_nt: TGCGCCAGCAGCTTGGGGACTAGCGCGTACAATGAGCAGTTCTTC
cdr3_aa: CASSLGTSAYNEQFF

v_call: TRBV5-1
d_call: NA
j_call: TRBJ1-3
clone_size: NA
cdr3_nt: TGCGCCAGCAGCCACCTAACTCTTCCGACATCCGTGGTAGATGGAAACACCATATATTTT
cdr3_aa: CASSHLTLPTSVVDGNTIYF

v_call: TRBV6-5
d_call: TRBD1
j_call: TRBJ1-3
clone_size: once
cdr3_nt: TGTGCCAGCAGTTATACACAGGGGGAACCTGGAAACACCATATATTTT
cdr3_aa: CASSYTQGEPGNTIYF

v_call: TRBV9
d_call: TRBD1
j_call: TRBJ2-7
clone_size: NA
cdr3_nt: TGTGCCAGCAGCCGGACCGGGACAGGGGGCTACGAGCAGTACTTC
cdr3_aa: CASSRTGTGGYEQYF

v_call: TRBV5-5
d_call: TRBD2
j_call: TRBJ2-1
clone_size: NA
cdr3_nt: TGTGCCAGCAGCCCGGCGGCTAGCGGGGGGGTGCGTGAGCAGTTCTTC
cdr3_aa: CASSPAASGGVREQFF

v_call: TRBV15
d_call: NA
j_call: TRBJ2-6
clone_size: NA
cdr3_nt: TGTGCCACCACTCTTATTTTGGGGCCCTACCACTCTGGGGCCAACGTCCTGACTTTC
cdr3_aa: CATTLILGPYHSGANVLTF

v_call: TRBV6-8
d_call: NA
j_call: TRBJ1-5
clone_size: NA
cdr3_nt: TGTGCCAGCAGTTACCAACCAGGGAAGCCCCAGCATTTT
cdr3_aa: CASSYQPGKPQHF

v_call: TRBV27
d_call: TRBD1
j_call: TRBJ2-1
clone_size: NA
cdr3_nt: TGTGCCAGCAGCCTTGGACAGGGGCCCTACAATGAGCAGTTCTTC
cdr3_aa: CASSLGQGPYNEQFF

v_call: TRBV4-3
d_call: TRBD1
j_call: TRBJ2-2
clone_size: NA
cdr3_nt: TGCGCCAGCAGCCAATACAGGGGTTCCGGGGAGCTGTTTTTT
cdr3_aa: CASSQYRGSGELFF

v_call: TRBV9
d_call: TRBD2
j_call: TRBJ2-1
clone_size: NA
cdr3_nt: TGTGCCAGCAGCGAGTTTAGCGGGGGGGCCAATGAGCAGTTCTTC
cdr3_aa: CASSEFSGGANEQFF